Shown below are 6 T cell receptor beta chains from a single sample sequenced in a study of blood T cell repertoires in COVID-19. Measured with immunoSEQ multiplex PCR; TCRdb has only the in-frame clones, and not every one. In the table there are roughly 310,000 clones, 85% to 90% of which are singletons. Sequenced material: peripheral blood. The receptors stem from a woman aged 25 to 39 with COVID-19, enrolled during active disease.

The J gene is TRBJ2-5, the V gene TRBV19, with TRBD2 identical over 7 bases. The germline CDR1 and CDR2 sequences are LNHDA and SQIVND (reference sequence). This CDR3 contains 13 residues. V was clipped by 7 bases and J by 4 bases; unmatched bases: 6. DNA for the CDR3: TGTGCCAGTACGGCTAGGGAGGGAGAGACCCAGTACTTC. This translates into CASTAREGETQYF.

This clone was counted once. The chain recombines TRBV1 with TRBJ2-6; the DNA was not compared with TRBD2, the D call given in the table. TRBV1 is shown as a pseudogene. The CDR3 totals 23 residues. The CDR3 DNA reads TGCACCAGCAGCCATGGGCCCAGGGAGGGCGGAGGGAAGAACTCGTCTGGGGCCAACGTCCTGACTTTC. Translating it yields CTSSHGPREGGGKNSSGANVLTF.

This clone was seen only a few times. The chain couples TRBV7-2 to TRBJ2-1, with 8 bases fitting TRBD2. The germline CDR1 and CDR2 sequences are SGHTA and FQGNSA. CDR3 length: 14 residues. V lost 5 bases to trimming and J lost 9 bases; unmatched junction nucleotides: 9. CDR3: CASSPQNSGIEQFF. In nucleotides, the CDR3 is TGTGCCAGCAGCCCTCAAAATAGCGGGATTGAGCAGTTCTTC.

The chain couples TRBV9 to TRBJ2-3; D is undetermined. The CDR3 is 14 residues long. The V and J ends lost 6 bases and 4 bases respectively, with 15 bases between them. Germline loops: CDR1 SGDLS, CDR2 YYNGEE. CDR3 loop: CASKPIPAADTQYF. The CDR3 DNA follows: TGTGCCAGCAAGCCGATACCTGCTGCAGATACGCAGTATTTT.

This chain uses TRBV15 with TRBJ2-5; D gene unclear. This CDR3 has 13 amino acids. Germline V CDR1 and CDR2: LNHNV, YYDKDF (reference sequence). V lost 4 bases to trimming and J lost 4 bases, with 10 bases between them. The CDR3 DNA reads as TGTGCCACCAGCAAGAGGTCGGGAGAGACCCAGTACTTC. Amino acid sequence: CATSKRSGETQYF.

The gene calls are TRBV7-9 and TRBJ2-3; D is unresolved. V was trimmed by 1 base and J by 5 bases, leaving 7 bases between them. The length of the CDR3 is 13 residues. Germline CDR1 SEHNR, CDR2 FQNEAQ (reference sequence). CDR3 sequence (DNA): TGTGCCAGCAGCTTAGGTCAACTAGATACGCAGTATTTT. Its protein product is CASSLGQLDTQYF.